A selection of T cell receptor beta chains follows, all from one sample in a study of neurological immune-mediated disorders. From the 5' RACE reads, TCRdb called clonotypes with MiXCR, one entry per CDR3 protein. The sample records fewer than 40,000 distinct CDR3 sequences, about 13% being singletons. Source material: PBMCs. These receptors originate from a woman in her thirties or forties in good health. Both conserved end residues are part of each CDR3. The D gene is left open where the match is weak. Expanded clones are given a class, and other clones once, few, many or no size at all.

clone size	V gene	J gene	D gene	CDR3 DNA	CDR3 protein
many	TRBV6-5	TRBJ2-5	.	TGTGCCAGCGGGGTTAACGGAGAGACCCAGTACTTC	CASGVNGETQYF
many	TRBV15	TRBJ2-1	TRBD2	TGTGCCACCACCGAAGTCGCTAGCGGCAACAATGAGCAGTTCTTC	CATTEVASGNNEQFF
.	TRBV9	TRBJ2-1	TRBD2	TGTGCCATCAGCCCCAGACTAGCGGGAGGGCCCCCGGAGTTCTTC	CAISPRLAGGPPEFF
few	TRBV7-8	TRBJ1-5	.	TGTGCCAGCAGGATGGGGGCGACCAATCAGCCCCAGCATTTT	CASRMGATNQPQHF
.	TRBV11-3	TRBJ2-2	TRBD1	TGTGCCAGCAGCCCGAGGACAGGGGAAAACACCGGGGAGCTGTTTTTT	CASSPRTGENTGELFF
many	TRBV10-3	TRBJ1-1	TRBD1	TGTGCCATCAGTACCGGGACAGATGAAGCTTTCTTT	CAISTGTDEAFF
many	TRBV5-1	TRBJ2-7	.	TGCGCCAGCAGCTTCGACGGGGACTCCTACGAGCAGTACTTC	CASSFDGDSYEQYF
many	TRBV24-1	TRBJ2-3	.	TGTGCCACCAGCTCAACGGGCACAGATACGCAGTATTTT	CATSSTGTDTQYF
many	TRBV27	TRBJ1-1	TRBD1	TGTGCCAGTCAGACAGGGTTGAACACTGAAGCTTTCTTT	CASQTGLNTEAFF
many	TRBV24-1	TRBJ2-5	.	TGTGCCACCAGTGATCAAGATATTTTTGGGGAGACCCAGTACTTC	CATSDQDIFGETQYF
many	TRBV6-2/TRBV6-3	TRBJ2-1	TRBD2	TGTGCCAGCAGCCGAATACTAGCGGAGGGGGGTGAGCAGTTCTTC	CASSRILAEGGEQFF
many	TRBV6-2/TRBV6-3	TRBJ1-1	.	TGTGCCAGCAGTTATTCCCAGGTCAGGAACACTGAAGCTTTCTTT	CASSYSQVRNTEAFF
many	TRBV20-1	TRBJ2-5	TRBD2	TGCAGTGCTCAGATGAGGACGGGGGGATCAGGGACCCAGTACTTC	CSAQMRTGGSGTQYF
many	TRBV4-2	TRBJ2-1	TRBD1	TGTGCCAGCAGCCCCTCGCAGGGGGTAACCTACAATGAGCAGTTCTTC	CASSPSQGVTYNEQFF
.	TRBV5-1	TRBJ2-2	.	TGCGCCAGCAGCTTGGTTACAGGTAGGAACACCGGGGAGCTGTTTTTT	CASSLVTGRNTGELFF
many	TRBV6-4	TRBJ2-3	.	TGTGCCAGCAGTCCCTCGGGAGAAAGCACAGATACGCAGTATTTT	CASSPSGESTDTQYF
many	TRBV29-1	TRBJ2-2	.	TGCAGCGTCCCCCAATGGGGCAGGAACACCGGGGAGCTGTTTTTT	CSVPQWGRNTGELFF
once	TRBV3-1	TRBJ2-1	.	TGTGCCAGCAGCCAAGACGTGGCGGGTTGTGAGCAGTTCTTC	CASSQDVAGCEQFF
many	TRBV20-1	TRBJ1-2	.	TGCAGTGCCGCCCCTGGACTGGAAGGCTATGGCTACACCTTC	CSAAPGLEGYGYTF
many	TRBV6-5	TRBJ2-1	TRBD1	TGTGCCAGCAGTAAAACTACCCTCGGGCAGGGGGCGGCCTATGAGCAGTTCTTC	CASSKTTLGQGAAYEQFF
many	TRBV28	TRBJ1-2	.	TGTGCCAGCAGTTTAGGGTTGGGGGGCTATGGCTACACCTTC	CASSLGLGGYGYTF
many	TRBV29-1	TRBJ1-1	.	TGCAGCGCCCACCACACGGACACTGAAGCTTTCTTT	CSAHHTDTEAFF
.	TRBV4-1	TRBJ2-5	.	TGCGCCAGCAGCCAAGAGGCCCGGGGCCCCCCCGGGGAGACCCGGTACTTC	CASSQEARGPPGETRYF
many	TRBV5-5	TRBJ1-5	.	TGTGCCAGCAGCTTGACAGGGTTTGGCAATCAGCCCCAGCATTTT	CASSLTGFGNQPQHF
many	TRBV3-1	TRBJ2-1	.	TGTGCCAGCAGCCACAATGGAGTCGAGTACAATGAGCAGTTCTTC	CASSHNGVEYNEQFF
many	TRBV6-1	TRBJ1-6	.	TGTGCCAGCAGTGAATTTTCTGCTAATTCACCCCTCCACTTT	CASSEFSANSPLHF
many	TRBV14	TRBJ2-1	.	TGTGCCAGCAGCCAAAACAAGCCGGGGTCATACAATGAGCAGTTCTTC	CASSQNKPGSYNEQFF
many	TRBV9	TRBJ2-1	.	TGTGCCAGCAGCGTAGACCCGGGCGCGGGTGAGCAGTTCTTC	CASSVDPGAGEQFF